The clone carrying this T cell receptor (beta chain) was counted many times. The target antigen is unknown. This entry is derived from a study of human T cells and chemical hapten exposure. TCRdb independently ran MiXCR on the RACE reads; one entry per CDR3 protein. The sample lists 340,000 or so distinct CDR3 sequences, around 7% occurring once. CDR3 length equals 14 residues. Trimming left V 2 bases short and J 2 bases short, with 9 bases between. Notes on the study in general: Patch test scores rose with PT1 expanded TCR counts, a positive correlation. Sensitizing to DPC left TCRs with a frequency above 1 in 1000 unaltered. Significantly more large CDR3 similarity clusters arose among expanded TCRs than among controls.

Specified time point: patch test 1, 2 weeks after DPC sensitization. As to treatment: therapeutic diphenylcyclopropenone sensitization with weekly scalp DPC. Before extraction, the whole blood was not fractionated, and total RNA was taken from it. The sequence came from a woman aged 18-29 years with alopecia areata. Some clones in this sample may be carry-over from other donors' samples. This specimen was whole blood, taken in connection with sensitization to the hapten diphenylcyclopropenone (DPC). The rearrangement joins TRBV12-3 or TRBV12-4 to TRBJ2-5; D gene ambiguous. DNA for the CDR3: TGTGCCAGCAGTTTAAATGGGGTGCAAGAGACCCAGTACTTC. It yields the protein CASSLNGVQETQYF.